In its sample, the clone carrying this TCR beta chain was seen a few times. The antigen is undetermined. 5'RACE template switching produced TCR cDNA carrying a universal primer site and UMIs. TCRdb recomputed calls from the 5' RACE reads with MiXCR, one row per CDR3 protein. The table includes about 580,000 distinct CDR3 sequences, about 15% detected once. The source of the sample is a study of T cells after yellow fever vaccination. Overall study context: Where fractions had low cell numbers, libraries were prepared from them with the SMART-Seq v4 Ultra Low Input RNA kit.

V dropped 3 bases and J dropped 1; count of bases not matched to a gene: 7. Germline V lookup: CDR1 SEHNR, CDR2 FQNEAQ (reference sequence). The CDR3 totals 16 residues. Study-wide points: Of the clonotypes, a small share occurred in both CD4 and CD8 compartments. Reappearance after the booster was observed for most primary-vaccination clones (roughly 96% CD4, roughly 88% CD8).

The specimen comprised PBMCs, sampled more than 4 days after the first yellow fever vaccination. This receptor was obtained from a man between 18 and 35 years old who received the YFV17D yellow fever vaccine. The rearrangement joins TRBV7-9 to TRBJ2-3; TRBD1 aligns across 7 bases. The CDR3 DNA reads TGTGCCAGCAGCTTGCAGGGTAGGGGGCGCACAGATACGCAGTATTTT. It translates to CASSLQGRGRTDTQYF.